This passage covers 19 T cell receptor beta chains from one sample sequenced in a study of cytomegalovirus exposure and HLA in healthy donors. The study ran its PCR with 60 Vbeta and 13 Jbeta primers. This table comes from immunoSEQ multiplex PCR, and its TCRdb copy is limited to in-frame clones, with some not included. Here the sample spans about 76,000 clones, roughly two thirds being singletons. Material for sequencing was PBMCs. These receptors came from a man between 60 and 70 years old in good health and CMV-seropositive.

The CDR3 sequence is CASRIQVEAFF. The CDR3 DNA reads as TGTGCCAGCAGGATCCAGGTTGAAGCTTTCTTT. V usage is TRBV6-5 and J usage is TRBJ1-1; no firm D call. With 6 bases removed from V and 7 bases from J, the gap between germline ends came to 9 bases. CDR3 length equals 11 residues. Germline V gives CDR1 MNHEY, CDR2 SVGAGI.

This sequence joins TRBV9 and TRBJ2-2, with TRBD2 as a possible D gene (5 bases). In germline, CDR1 is SGDLS, CDR2 YYNGEE. The CDR3 has 16 amino acids. Trimming took off 0 bases at V and 2 bases at J, with 11 bases between the two ends. CDR3 residues: CASSVGEGFNTGELFF. The CDR3 nucleotides read TGTGCCAGCAGCGTAGGAGAGGGTTTTAACACCGGGGAGCTGTTTTTT.

The chain joins TRBV6-6 to TRBJ2-1, with 8 bases lining up with TRBD1. The CDR3 contains 15 residues. CDR1 is MNHNY and CDR2 is SVGAGI in the germline V gene (reference sequence). V lost 0 bases and J lost 6; bases outside the gene matches: 4. The DNA of the CDR3 is TGTGCCAGCAGTTACTCTAGGGACAGGCCCAATGAGCAGTTCTTC. It is translated as CASSYSRDRPNEQFF.

This chain connects TRBV30 to TRBJ1-4, with 9 bases lining up with TRBD1. CDR1 and CDR2 (germline): GTSNPN, SVGIG (reference sequence). J lost 11 bases, V lost 6 bases, and 13 bases had no gene match. The CDR3 has 14 residues. The CDR3 nucleotides are TGTGCCTGCTTACCGGGACAGGGTGTCGTGAAACTGTTTTTT. Protein: CACLPGQGVVKLFF.

The V and J genes are TRBV6-5 and TRBJ2-3; 11 nucleotides agree with TRBD2. Germline assignment: CDR1 MNHEY and CDR2 SVGAGI. The CDR3 runs 15 residues. V was clipped by 6 bases and J by 3 bases; unmatched bases: 5. CDR3 loop: CASRTLAGGTDTQYF. The CDR3 region has the DNA TGTGCCAGCAGGACCCTAGCGGGGGGAACAGATACGCAGTATTTT.

This chain links TRBV28 with TRBJ1-6, with TRBD1 matching 12 bases. J was trimmed by 6 bases and V by 6 bases; bases with no gene match: 12. Germline-derived CDR1 and CDR2 are MDHEN and SYDVKM. This CDR3 contains 18 residues. For the CDR3, the DNA is TGTGCCAGCAGACGACCCGGGACAGGGGGCGCCGGTAATTCACCCCTCCACTTT. Its translation is CASRRPGTGGAGNSPLHF.

Concerning this clone: One end of the junction fails to match germline, which may point to a read error. This chain links TRBV7-7 with TRBJ2-2, with D possibly TRBD1 on 5 matching bases. The CDR3 spans 13 residues. Germline V gene sequence: CDR1 SSHAT, CDR2 FNYEAQ (reference sequence). The CDR3: CASSLEGVGELFF. Here the CDR3 DNA reads TGTGCTAGCAGCTTGGAAGGGGTCGGGGAGCTGTTTTTT.

CDR3 in DNA: TGTGCCTGGAGCCCCTGGGGTAGCGGGGCCAATGAGCAGTTCTTC. Encoded protein: CAWSPWGSGANEQFF. The rearrangement uses TRBV30 and TRBJ2-1, with 8 bases that match TRBD2. V trimming: 3 bases; J trimming: 6 bases; junction bases outside the gene matches: 10. Germline V gene sequence: CDR1 GTSNPN, CDR2 SVGIG (reference sequence). CDR3 length: 15 amino acids.

V gene TRBV4-3 combines with J gene TRBJ2-5; TRBD1 matches at 10 bases. There are 15 residues in the CDR3. V dropped 1 base and J dropped 11; count of bases not matched to a gene: 10. The germline gives CDR1 LGHNA, CDR2 YSLEER. The CDR3 here is CASSQGLGQGGEQYF. The CDR3 DNA is TGCGCCAGCAGCCAAGGGTTAGGACAGGGGGGTGAGCAGTACTTC.

The chain is built from TRBV25-1 and TRBJ1-4; 7 bases map to TRBD1. This CDR3 has 18 amino acids. V shed 3 bases and J 0 bases; nucleotides not matched to a gene: 10. Germline assignment: CDR1 MGHDK and CDR2 SYGVNS. This chain's CDR3 is CASSDSYFGTATNEKLFF. The DNA of the CDR3 is TGTGCCAGCAGTGACTCATATTTTGGGACAGCAACTAATGAAAAACTGTTTTTT.

In DNA, the CDR3 is TGCGCCAGCAGCTTAGTCAGGGGGCAGTCCGGGGAGCTGTTTTTT. It yields the protein CASSLVRGQSGELFF. This chain uses TRBV5-1 with TRBJ2-2, with 8 bases matching TRBD1. Losses at the gene ends were 2 bases for V and 6 bases for J; bases not matched to a gene: 6. CDR3 length: 15 residues. Per germline, CDR1 SGHRS and CDR2 YFSETQ.

The V gene is TRBV6-5, the J gene TRBJ1-1, with 8 bases that match TRBD1. Germline V lookup: CDR1 MNHEY, CDR2 SVGAGI. The V segment lost 5 bases and the J segment 0 bases; nucleotides outside the gene matches: 2. This CDR3 has 14 amino acids. In DNA, the CDR3 is TGTGCCAGCAGTGGACAGGGCGTGAACACTGAAGCTTTCTTT. Amino acid sequence: CASSGQGVNTEAFF.

V gene TRBV4-1 combines with J gene TRBJ2-2, with 14 positions matching TRBD2. The CDR3 extends over 17 amino acids. Per germline, CDR1 MGHRA and CDR2 YSYEKL. With 1 base clipped from V and 7 bases from J, the junction kept 5 bases outside the gene matches. The CDR3 here is CASSQGLAGGPGGELFF. The CDR3 coding sequence is TGCGCCAGCAGCCAAGGACTAGCGGGAGGGCCTGGCGGGGAGCTGTTTTTT.

The chain carries TRBV11-2 and TRBJ2-7; the match to TRBD2 covers 7 bases. The CDR3 is 12 amino acids. Trimming cost V 4 bases and J 6 bases; bases outside gene matches: 3. CDR1 and CDR2 (germline): SGHAT, FQNNGV. CDR3 sequence reads: CASSWGGSEQYF. In DNA, the CDR3 is TGTGCCAGCAGCTGGGGGGGGTCCGAGCAGTACTTC.

The chain carries TRBV29-1 and TRBJ2-3, with 11 bases aligning to TRBD1. Unmatched junction bases numbered 7, after V lost 3 bases and J lost 2 bases. This CDR3 has 16 residues. Germline assignment: CDR1 SQVTM and CDR2 ANQGSEA. CDR3 loop: CSVDPGQGANTDTQYF. The CDR3 nucleotides read TGCAGCGTTGATCCTGGACAGGGGGCAAACACAGATACGCAGTATTTT.

V usage is TRBV5-4 and J usage is TRBJ1-1, with D uncertain. The V end was cut by 5 bases, the J end by 1 base, with 12 bases between. The CDR3 is 14 residues long. CDR1 is SGHNT and CDR2 is YYREEE in the germline V gene (reference sequence). The CDR3 spells CASRSILSNTEAFF. The CDR3, as DNA: TGTGCCAGCAGATCAATCCTATCGAACACTGAAGCTTTCTTT.

Here the CDR3 DNA reads TGTGCCAGCAGTCCCCCAGAGGGGGCCGCCTACGAGCAGTACTTC. This translates into CASSPPEGAAYEQYF. The rearrangement joins TRBV28 to TRBJ2-7; 7 bases fit TRBD1. The J segment lost 2 bases and the V segment lost 5 bases, leaving 9 bases of the junction unmatched. Germline V gene data show CDR1 as MDHEN and CDR2 as SYDVKM. The CDR3 has 15 amino acids. Full variable domain (outside the CDR3, taken from reference TRBV28 and TRBJ2-7): DVKVTQSSRYLVKRTGEKVFLECVQDMDHENMFWYRQDPGLGLRLIYFSYDVKMKEKGDIPEGYSVSREKKERFSLILESASTNQTSMYLCASSPPEGAAYEQYFGPGTRLTVT.

The gene calls are TRBV7-2 and TRBJ2-2; D is unclear. The V gene lost 6 bases and the J gene lost 7 bases, with 12 bases spanning the gap. The CDR3 loop spans 13 amino acids. The germline gives CDR1 SGHTA, CDR2 FQGNSA. CDR3 in DNA: TGTGCCAGCAGTTACGCTCCACTCGGGGAGCTGTTTTTT. Protein sequence: CASSYAPLGELFF.

This chain uses TRBV25-1 with TRBJ2-5; possibly TRBD1 for D (6 bases). The closer fit of TRBJ2-7 to the DNA end suggests the J call may be wrong. CDR1 is MGHDK, CDR2 SYGVNS, per germline. The CDR3 consists of 12 residues. The CDR3 spells CATRDNSYEQYF. In nucleotides, the CDR3 is TGTGCCACTAGGGACAACTCCTACGAGCAGTACTTC.